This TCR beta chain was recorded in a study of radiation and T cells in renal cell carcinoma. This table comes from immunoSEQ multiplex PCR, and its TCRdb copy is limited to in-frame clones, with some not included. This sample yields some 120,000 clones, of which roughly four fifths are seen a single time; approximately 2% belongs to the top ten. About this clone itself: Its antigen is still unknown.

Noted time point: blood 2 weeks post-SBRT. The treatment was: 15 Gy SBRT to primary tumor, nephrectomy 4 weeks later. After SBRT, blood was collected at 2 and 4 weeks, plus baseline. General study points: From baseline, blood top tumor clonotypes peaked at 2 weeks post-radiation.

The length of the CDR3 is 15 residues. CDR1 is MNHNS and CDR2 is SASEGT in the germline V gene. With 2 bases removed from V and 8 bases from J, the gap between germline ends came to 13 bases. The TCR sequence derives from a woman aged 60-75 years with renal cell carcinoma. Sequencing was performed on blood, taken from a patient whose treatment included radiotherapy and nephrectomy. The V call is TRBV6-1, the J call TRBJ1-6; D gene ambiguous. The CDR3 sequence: CASSETDGWDSPLHF. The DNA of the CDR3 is TGTGCCAGCAGTGAAACCGATGGCTGGGATTCACCCCTCCACTTT.